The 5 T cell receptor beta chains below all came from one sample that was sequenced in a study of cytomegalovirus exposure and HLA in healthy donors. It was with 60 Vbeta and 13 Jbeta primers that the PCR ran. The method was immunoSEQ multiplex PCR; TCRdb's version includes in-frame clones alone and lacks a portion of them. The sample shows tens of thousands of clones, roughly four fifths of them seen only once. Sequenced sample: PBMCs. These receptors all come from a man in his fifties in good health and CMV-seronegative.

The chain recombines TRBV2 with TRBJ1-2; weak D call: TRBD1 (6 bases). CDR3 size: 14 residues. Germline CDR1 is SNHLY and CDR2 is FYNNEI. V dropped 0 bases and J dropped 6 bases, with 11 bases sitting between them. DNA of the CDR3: TGTGCCAGCAGTGAAGCCCGGCAGGGGAATGGCTACACCTTC. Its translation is CASSEARQGNGYTF.

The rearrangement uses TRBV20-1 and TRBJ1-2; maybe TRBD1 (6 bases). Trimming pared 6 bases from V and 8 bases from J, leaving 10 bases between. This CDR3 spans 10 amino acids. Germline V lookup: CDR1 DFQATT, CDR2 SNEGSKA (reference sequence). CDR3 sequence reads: CSANRDGYTF. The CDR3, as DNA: TGCAGTGCCAACAGGGACGGCTACACCTTC.

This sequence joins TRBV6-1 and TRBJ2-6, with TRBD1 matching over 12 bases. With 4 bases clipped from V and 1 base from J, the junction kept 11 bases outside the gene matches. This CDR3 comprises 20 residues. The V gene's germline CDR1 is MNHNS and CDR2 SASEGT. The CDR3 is CASSALQGDRGRSGANVLTF. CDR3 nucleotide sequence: TGTGCCAGCAGTGCTCTCCAAGGGGACAGGGGGCGGTCTGGGGCCAACGTCCTGACTTTC.

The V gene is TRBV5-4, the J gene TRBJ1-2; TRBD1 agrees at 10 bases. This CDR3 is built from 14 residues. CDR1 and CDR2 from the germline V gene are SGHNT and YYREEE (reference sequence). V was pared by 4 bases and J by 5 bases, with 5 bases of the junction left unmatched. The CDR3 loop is CASSRTGGRYGYTF. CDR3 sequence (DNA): TGTGCCAGCAGCAGGACAGGGGGTCGGTATGGCTACACCTTC.

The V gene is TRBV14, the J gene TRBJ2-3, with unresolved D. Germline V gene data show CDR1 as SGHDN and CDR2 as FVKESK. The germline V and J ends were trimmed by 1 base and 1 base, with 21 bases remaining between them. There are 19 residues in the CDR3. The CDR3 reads CASSQARRPAVAGTDTQYF. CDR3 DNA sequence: TGTGCCAGCAGCCAAGCCCGACGGCCTGCCGTAGCCGGCACAGATACGCAGTATTTT.